This entry is about one TCR beta chain. Its antigen remains unidentified. Base qualities were left out, and no much larger clone turns up one base away. This record belongs to a study of blood T cell repertoires in COVID-19 (TCRdb year 2020). Regarding the study in general: Samples from collaborators originated in the United States, Italy and Spain and spanned both the acute and convalescent phases of COVID-19. A freely available public database, intended as a resource for researchers studying the immune response to SARS-CoV-2, is where the repertoires were released. Sample metadata almost always included a de-identified subject ID, COVID-19 status, age in years and sex. Where HLA class I and class II types were available, the types were taken from metadata supplied by the sample provider, not from assay-based typing. The dataset comprised deeply sampled blood TCRbeta repertoires from subjects exposed to, actively infected with, or recovered from COVID-19. The prospective study material was composed of cDNA or gDNA derived from T cells, B-cell-depleted T cells, or PBMCs. Samples came from the ongoing ImmuneRACE study (first 160 participants) plus 1,254 subjects from 6 global collaborators. Study-wide findings and limitations: Clinical and demographic metadata were provided uncurated, with the amount varying by source and participant.

One collaborating source in Seattle enrolled patients while the patients were actively infected and followed the patients over time throughout the course of disease. Each collaborating institution followed its own protocols to collect whole blood in K2EDTA tubes. For TCRbeta analysis, collaborators shipped samples in one of three forms: frozen whole blood, isolated PBMCs, or DNA extracted from either of those sample types. TCRbeta CDR3 regions were amplified from genomic DNA by means of the immunoSEQ Assay, a bias-controlled multiplex PCR. Per the source publication's procedure: Within the assay, amplification of reference gene primers was used to estimate how many nucleated cells each sample contained. Sequence reads were collapsed and filtered to measure the absolute abundance of every unique TCRbeta CDR3 rearrangement. For each sample, productive Simpson clonality was calculated as the square root of Simpson's diversity index across productive rearrangements. Entries here come from immuneACCESS through TCRdb and include only in-frame sequences with V and J called. Some clones fail to appear in such tables; in the studies checked, an unresolved V gene covers under half of the shortfall, and the cause of the remainder is unknown. The DNA was the basis for D and trimming; V, J and clone size are from that table. Within this sample are 100,000 to 150,000 clones, with around 85% of them counted one time only. Jointly, the top ten make up under 3.5% of the sample.

The CDR3 has 12 amino acids, counting the end cysteine and phenylalanine. The retained sequence is limited to the CDR3, 36 bases, with the frame set at the first base. V lost 1 base and J lost 5 bases; the stretch between them is 7 bases long. Sequences SGHTS (CDR1) and YDEGEE (CDR2) are obtained from the germline V gene. The receptor chain draws on TRBV5-8 and TRBJ2-7; a tentative D call is TRBD2 (6 bases match). The source is a woman at least 80 years old with COVID-19, enrolled during active disease. Sequencing was done on a sample of peripheral blood. The CDR3 here reads CASSLTSNEQYF. The DNA is TGTGCCAGCAGCTTGACTAGCAACGAGCAGTACTTC. The full variable domain, completed from the reference TRBV5-8 and TRBJ2-7 proteins outside the CDR3, reads EAGVTQSPTHLIKTRGQQATLRCSPISGHTSVYWYQQALGLGLQFLLWYDEGEERNRGNFPPRFSGRQFPNYSSELNVNALELEDSALYLCASSLTSNEQYFGPGTRLTVT.